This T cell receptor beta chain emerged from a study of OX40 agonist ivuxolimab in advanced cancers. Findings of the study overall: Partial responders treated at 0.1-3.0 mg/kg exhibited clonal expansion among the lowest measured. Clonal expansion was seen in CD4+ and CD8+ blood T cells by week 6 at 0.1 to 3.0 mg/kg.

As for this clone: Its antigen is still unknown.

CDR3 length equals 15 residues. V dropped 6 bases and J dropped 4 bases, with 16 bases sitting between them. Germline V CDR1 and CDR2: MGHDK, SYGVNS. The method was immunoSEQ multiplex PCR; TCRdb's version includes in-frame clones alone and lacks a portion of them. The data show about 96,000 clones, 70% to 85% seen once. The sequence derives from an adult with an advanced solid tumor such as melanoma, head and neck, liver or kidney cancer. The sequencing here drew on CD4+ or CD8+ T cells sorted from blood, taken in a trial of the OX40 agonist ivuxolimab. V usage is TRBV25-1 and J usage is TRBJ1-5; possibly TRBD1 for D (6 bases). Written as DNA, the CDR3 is TGTGCCAGCAGCCGCGGGGACACCAAGAATCAGCCCCAGCATTTT. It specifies CASSRGDTKNQPQHF. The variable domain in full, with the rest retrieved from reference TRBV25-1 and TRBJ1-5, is EADIYQTPRYLVIGTGKKITLECSQTMGHDKMYWYQQDPGMELHLIHYSYGVNSTEKGDLSSESTVSRIRTEHFPLTLESARPSHTSQYLCASSRGDTKNQPQHFGDGTRLSIL.